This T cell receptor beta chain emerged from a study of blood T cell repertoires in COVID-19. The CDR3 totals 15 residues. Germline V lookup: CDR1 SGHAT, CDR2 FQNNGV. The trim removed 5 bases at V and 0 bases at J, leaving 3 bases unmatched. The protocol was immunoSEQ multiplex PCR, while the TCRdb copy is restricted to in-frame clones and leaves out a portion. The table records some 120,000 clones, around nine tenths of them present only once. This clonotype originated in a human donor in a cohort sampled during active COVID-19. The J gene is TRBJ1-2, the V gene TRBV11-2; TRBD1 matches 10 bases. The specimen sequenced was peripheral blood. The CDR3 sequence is CASSRQGASNYGYTF. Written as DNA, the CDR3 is TGTGCCAGCAGCCGACAGGGGGCTTCTAACTATGGCTACACCTTC.